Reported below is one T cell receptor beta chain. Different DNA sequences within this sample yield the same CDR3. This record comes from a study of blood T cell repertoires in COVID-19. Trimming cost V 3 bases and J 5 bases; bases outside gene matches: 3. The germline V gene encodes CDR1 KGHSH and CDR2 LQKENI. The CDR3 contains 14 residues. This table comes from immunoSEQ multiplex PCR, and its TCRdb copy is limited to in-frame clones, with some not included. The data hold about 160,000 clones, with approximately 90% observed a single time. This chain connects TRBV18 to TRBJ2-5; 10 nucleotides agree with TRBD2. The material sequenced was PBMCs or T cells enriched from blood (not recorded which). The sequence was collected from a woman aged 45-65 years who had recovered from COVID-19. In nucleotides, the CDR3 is TGTGCCAGCTCACCGAGTAGCGGGGGGGAGACCCAGTACTTC. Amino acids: CASSPSSGGETQYF.